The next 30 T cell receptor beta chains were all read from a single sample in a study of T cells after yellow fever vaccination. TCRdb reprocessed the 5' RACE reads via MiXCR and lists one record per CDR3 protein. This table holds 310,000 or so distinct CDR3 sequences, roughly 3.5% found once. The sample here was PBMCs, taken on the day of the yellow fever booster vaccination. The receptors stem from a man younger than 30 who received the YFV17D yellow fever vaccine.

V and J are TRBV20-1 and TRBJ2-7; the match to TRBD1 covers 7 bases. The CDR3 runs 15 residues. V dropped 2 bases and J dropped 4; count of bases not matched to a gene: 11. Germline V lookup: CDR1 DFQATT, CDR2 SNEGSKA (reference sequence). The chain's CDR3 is CSARTPGTDSYEQYV. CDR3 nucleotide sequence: TGCAGTGCTAGAACTCCCGGGACAGATTCTTACGAGCAGTACGTC.

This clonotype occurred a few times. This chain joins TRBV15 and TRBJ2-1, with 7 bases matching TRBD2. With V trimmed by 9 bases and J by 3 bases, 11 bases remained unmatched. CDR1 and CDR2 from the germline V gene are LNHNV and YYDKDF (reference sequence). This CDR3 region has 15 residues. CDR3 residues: CATKLFTGGYNEQFF. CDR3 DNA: TGTGCCACGAAACTCTTTACGGGAGGCTACAATGAGCAGTTCTTC.

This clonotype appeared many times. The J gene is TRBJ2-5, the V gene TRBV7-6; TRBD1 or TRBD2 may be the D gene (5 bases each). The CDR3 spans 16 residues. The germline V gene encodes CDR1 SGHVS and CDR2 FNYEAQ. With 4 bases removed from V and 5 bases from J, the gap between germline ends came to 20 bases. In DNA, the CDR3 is TGTGCCAGCAGCTCGCCCCCCGACGGGACCGGGGAGACCCAGTACTTC. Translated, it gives CASSSPPDGTGETQYF.

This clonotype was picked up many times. Here the CDR3 reads CASTGTGSGNTQYF. In nucleotides, the CDR3 is TGTGCCAGCACCGGGACAGGGAGTGGGAATACGCAGTATTTT. This sequence joins TRBV9 and TRBJ2-3, with 9 bases lining up with TRBD1. The CDR3 loop spans 14 amino acids. From germline, CDR1 is SGDLS and CDR2 YYNGEE. The V and J ends lost 6 bases and 7 bases, in that order; junction bases with no gene match: 9.

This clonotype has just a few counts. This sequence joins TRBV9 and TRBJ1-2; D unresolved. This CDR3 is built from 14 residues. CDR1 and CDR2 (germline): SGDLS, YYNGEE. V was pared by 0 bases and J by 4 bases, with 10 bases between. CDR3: CASSVASGTYGYTF. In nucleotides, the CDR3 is TGTGCCAGCAGCGTAGCGTCCGGTACCTATGGCTACACCTTC.

The CDR3 reads CAGHRNTEAFF. As DNA, the CDR3 is TGTGCCGGCCATAGGAACACTGAAGCTTTCTTT. The genes are TRBV5-4 and TRBJ1-1, with D hard to call. The length of the CDR3 is 11 residues. V gave up 10 bases and J gave up 1 base, with 8 bases separating them. Germline loops: CDR1 SGHNT, CDR2 YYREEE (reference sequence).

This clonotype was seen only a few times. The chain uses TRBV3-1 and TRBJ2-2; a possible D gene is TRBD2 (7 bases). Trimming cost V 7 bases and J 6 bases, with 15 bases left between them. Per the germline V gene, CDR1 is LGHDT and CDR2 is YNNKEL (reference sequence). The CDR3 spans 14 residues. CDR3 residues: CASNPRGGAGELFF. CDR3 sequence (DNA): TGTGCCAGCAACCCAAGAGGGGGGGCCGGGGAGCTGTTTTTT.

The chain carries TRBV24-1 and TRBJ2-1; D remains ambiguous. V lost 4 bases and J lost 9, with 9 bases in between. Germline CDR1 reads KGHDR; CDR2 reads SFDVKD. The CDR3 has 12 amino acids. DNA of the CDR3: TGTGCCACCAGTGAGTCGGGTACTGAGCAGTTCTTC. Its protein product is CATSESGTEQFF.

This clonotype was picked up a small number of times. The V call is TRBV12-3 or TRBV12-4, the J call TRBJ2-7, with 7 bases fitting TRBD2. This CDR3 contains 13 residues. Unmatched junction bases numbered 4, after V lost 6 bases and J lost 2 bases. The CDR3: CASRTGLAYEQYF. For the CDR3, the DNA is TGTGCCAGCAGAACCGGACTAGCCTACGAGCAGTACTTC.

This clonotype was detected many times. The CDR3 bases are TGCAGTGCTAGAGAGGGCACTGAAGCTTTCTTT. Encoded protein: CSAREGTEAFF. The chain recombines TRBV20-1 with TRBJ1-1; D not certain. The V end lost 0 bases, the J end lost 4 bases, and 3 bases lay between the germline ends. There are 11 residues in the CDR3. Germline V gives CDR1 DFQATT, CDR2 SNEGSKA (reference sequence).

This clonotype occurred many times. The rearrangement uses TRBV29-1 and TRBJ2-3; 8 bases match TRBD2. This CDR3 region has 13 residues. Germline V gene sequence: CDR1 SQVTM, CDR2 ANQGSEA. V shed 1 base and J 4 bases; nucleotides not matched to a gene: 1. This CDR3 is CSVEGAGADTQYF. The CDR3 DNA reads TGCAGCGTTGAAGGAGCGGGGGCAGATACGCAGTATTTT.

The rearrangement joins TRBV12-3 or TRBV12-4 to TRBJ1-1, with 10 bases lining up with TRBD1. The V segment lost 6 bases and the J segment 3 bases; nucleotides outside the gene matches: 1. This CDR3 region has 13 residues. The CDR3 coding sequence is TGTGCCAGCAGCGGGACAGGGGACACTGAAGCTTTCTTT. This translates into CASSGTGDTEAFF.

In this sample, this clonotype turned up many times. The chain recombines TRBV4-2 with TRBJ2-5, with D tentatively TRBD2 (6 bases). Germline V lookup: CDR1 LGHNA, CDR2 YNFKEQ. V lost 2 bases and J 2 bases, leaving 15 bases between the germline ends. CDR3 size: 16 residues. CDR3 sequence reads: CASSQTLGGVQETQYF. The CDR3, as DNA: TGTGCCAGCAGCCAAACACTAGGCGGGGTTCAAGAGACCCAGTACTTC.

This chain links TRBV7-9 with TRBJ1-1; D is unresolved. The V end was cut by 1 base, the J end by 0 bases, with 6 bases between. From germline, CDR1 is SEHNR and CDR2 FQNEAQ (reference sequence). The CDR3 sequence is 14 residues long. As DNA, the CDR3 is TGTGCCAGCAGCTTAGTGGCAGTGAACACTGAAGCTTTCTTT. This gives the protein CASSLVAVNTEAFF.

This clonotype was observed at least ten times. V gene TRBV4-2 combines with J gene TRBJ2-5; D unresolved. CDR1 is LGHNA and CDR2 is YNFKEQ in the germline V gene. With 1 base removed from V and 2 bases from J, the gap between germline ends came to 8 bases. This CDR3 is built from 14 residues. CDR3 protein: CASSQVAEQETQYF. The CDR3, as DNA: TGTGCCAGCAGCCAAGTGGCAGAACAAGAGACCCAGTACTTC.

The CDR3 is CAWMDRGLTEAFF. CDR3 in DNA: TGTGCCTGGATGGACAGGGGTTTGACTGAAGCTTTCTTT. The J gene is TRBJ1-1, the V gene TRBV30; 9 bases are a match to TRBD1. The CDR3 has 13 residues. V was pared by 4 bases and J by 5 bases, with 5 bases of the junction left unmatched. Germline V gives CDR1 GTSNPN, CDR2 SVGIG (reference sequence).

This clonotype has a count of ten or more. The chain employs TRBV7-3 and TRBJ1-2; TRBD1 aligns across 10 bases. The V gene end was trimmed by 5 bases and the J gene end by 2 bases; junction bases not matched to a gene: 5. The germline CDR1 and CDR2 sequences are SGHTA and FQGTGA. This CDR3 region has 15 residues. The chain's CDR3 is CASSPGQGQNYGYTF. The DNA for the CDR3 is TGTGCCAGCAGCCCGGGACAGGGGCAAAACTATGGCTACACCTTC.

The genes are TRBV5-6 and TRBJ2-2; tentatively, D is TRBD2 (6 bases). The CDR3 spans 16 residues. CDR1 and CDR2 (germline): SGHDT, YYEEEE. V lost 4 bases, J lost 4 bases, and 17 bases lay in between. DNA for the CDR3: TGTGCCAGCAGCCCGGCCGGGACTCGGAGCACCGGGGAGCTGTTTTTT. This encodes CASSPAGTRSTGELFF. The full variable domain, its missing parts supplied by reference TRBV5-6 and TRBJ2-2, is DAGVTQSPTHLIKTRGQQVTLRCSPKSGHDTVSWYQQALGQGPQFIFQYYEEEERQRGNFPDRFSGHQFPNYSSELNVNALLLGDSALYLCASSPAGTRSTGELFFGEGSRLTVL.

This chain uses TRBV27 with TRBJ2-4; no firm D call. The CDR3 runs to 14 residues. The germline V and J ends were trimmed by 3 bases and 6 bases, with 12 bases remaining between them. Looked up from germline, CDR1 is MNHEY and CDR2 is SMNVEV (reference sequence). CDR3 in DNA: TGTGCCAGCAGTTTGGAACAGAGAAGAAACATTCAGTACTTC. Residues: CASSLEQRRNIQYF.

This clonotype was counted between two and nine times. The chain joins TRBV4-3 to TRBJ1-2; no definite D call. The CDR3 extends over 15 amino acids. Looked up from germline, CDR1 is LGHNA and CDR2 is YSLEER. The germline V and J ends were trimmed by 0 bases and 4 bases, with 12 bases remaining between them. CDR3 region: CASSQDQVGLYGYTF. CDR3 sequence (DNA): TGCGCCAGCAGCCAAGATCAGGTCGGACTCTATGGCTACACCTTC.

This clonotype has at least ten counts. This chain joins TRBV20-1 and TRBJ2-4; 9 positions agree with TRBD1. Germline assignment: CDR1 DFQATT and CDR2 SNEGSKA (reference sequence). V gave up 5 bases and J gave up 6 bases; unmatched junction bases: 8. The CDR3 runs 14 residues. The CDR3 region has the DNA TGCAGTGCTTGGAGGGACAGGGTCGGAAACATTCAGTACTTC. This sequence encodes CSAWRDRVGNIQYF.

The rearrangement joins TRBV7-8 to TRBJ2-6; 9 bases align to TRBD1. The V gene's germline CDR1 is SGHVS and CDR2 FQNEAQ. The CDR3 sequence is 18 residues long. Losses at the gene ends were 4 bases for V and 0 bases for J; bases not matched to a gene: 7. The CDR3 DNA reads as TGTGCCAGCAGCTCTACCGGGACAGGGTACTCTGGGGCCAACGTCCTGACTTTC. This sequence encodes CASSSTGTGYSGANVLTF.

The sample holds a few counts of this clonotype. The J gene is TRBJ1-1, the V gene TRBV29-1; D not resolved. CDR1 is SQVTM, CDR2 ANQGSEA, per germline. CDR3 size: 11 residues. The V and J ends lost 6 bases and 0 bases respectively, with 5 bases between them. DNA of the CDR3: TGCAGCGTCGGATTGAACACTGAAGCTTTCTTT. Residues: CSVGLNTEAFF.

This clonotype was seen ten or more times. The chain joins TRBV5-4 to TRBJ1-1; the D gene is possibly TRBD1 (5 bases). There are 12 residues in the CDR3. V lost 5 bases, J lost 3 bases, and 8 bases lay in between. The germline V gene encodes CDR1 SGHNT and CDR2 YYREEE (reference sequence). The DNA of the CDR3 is TGTGCCAGCAGTCGGGGGGACACTGAAGCTTTCTTT. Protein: CASSRGDTEAFF.

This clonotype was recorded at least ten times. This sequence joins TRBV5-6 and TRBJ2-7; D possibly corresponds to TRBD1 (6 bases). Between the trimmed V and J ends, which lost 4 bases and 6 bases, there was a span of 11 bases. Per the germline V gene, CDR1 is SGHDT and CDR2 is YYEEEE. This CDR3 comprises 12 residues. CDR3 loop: CASSRTGREQYV. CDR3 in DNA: TGTGCCAGCAGCCGTACAGGGCGCGAGCAGTACGTC.

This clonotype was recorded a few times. As DNA, the CDR3 is TGTGCCATCAGTGAGTCGAACCAGCGCGGCAGGGGTGAGCAGTTCTTC. Its protein is CAISESNQRGRGEQFF. The V and J genes are TRBV10-3 and TRBJ2-1; possibly TRBD1 for D (6 bases). Germline CDR1 is ENHRY and CDR2 is SYGVKD. Between the trimmed V and J ends, which lost 0 bases and 9 bases, there was a span of 18 bases. This CDR3 has 16 residues.

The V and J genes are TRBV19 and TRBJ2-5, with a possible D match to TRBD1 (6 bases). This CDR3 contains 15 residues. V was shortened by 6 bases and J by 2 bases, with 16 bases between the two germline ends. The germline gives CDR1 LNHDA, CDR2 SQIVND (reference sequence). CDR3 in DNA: TGTGCCAGTAGCCTGATTGAGGGGGAACAAGAGACCCAGTACTTC. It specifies CASSLIEGEQETQYF.

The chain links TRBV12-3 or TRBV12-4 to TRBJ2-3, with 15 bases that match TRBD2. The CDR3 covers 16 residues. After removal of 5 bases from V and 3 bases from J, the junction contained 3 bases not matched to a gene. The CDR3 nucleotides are TGTGCCAGCAGTAGGGGGACTAGCGGGGGGACAGATACGCAGTATTTT. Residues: CASSRGTSGGTDTQYF.

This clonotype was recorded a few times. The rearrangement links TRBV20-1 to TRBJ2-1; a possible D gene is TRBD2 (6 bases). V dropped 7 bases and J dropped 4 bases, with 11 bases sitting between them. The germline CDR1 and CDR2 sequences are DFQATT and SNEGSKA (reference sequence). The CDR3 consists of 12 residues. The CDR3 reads CSVTGEYNEQFF. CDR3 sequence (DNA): TGCAGTGTTACGGGGGAATACAATGAGCAGTTCTTC.

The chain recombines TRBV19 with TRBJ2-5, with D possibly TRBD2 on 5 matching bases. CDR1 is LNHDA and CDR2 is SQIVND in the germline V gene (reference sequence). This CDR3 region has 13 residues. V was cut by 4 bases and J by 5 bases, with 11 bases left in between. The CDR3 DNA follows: TGTGCCAGTAGTAAAGGGAGTTGGGAGACCCAGTACTTC. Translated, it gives CASSKGSWETQYF. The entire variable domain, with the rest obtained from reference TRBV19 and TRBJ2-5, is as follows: DGGITQSPKYLFRKEGQNVTLSCEQNLNHDAMYWYRQDPGQGLRLIYYSQIVNDFQKGDIAEGYSVSREKKESFPLTVTSAQKNPTAFYLCASSKGSWETQYFGPGTRLLVL.